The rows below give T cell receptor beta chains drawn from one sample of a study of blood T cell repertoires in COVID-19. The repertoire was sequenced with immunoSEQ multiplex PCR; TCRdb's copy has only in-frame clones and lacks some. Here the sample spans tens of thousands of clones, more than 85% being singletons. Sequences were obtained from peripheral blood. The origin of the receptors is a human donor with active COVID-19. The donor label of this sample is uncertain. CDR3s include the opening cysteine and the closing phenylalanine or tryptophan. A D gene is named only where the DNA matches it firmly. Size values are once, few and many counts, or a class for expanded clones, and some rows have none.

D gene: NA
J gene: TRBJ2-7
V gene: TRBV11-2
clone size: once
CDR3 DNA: TGTGCCAGCAGCTTAGATCGAGGGGGCGAGCAGTACTTC
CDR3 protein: CASSLDRGGEQYF

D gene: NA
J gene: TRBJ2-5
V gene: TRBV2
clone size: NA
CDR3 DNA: TGTGCCAGCAAGGAGGATAAAGAGACCCAGTACTTC
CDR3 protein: CASKEDKETQYF

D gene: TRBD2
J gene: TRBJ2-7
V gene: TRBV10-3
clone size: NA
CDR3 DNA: TGTGCCATCAGTGGGGGAGGGACCAGCTCCTACGAGCAGTACTTC
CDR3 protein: CAISGGGTSSYEQYF

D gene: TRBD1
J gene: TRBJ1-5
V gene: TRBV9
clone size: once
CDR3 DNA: TGTGCCAGCAGCGAGACAGGGGGCGGGGATCAGCCCCAGCATTTT
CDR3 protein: CASSETGGGDQPQHF

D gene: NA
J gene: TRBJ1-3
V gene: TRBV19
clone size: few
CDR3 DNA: TGTGCCAGTCTACCGGCAGGAACTGGAAACACCATATATTTT
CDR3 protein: CASLPAGTGNTIYF

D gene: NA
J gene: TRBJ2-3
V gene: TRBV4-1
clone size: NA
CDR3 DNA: TGCGCCAGCAGCCAAGTTTTTTTGCGGAGCACAGATACGCAGTATTTT
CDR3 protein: CASSQVFLRSTDTQYF

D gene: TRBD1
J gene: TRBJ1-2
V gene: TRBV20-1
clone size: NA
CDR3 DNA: TGCAGTCCACAGGGGGCGCCTGGCTACACCTTC
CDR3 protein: CSPQGAPGYTF

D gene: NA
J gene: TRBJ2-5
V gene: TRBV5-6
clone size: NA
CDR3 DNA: TGTGCCAGCAGCTTGGTAGGCAGGGGTGAGGAGACCCAGTACTTC
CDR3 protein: CASSLVGRGEETQYF

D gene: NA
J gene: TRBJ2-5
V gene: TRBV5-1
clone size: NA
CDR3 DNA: TGCGCCAGCAGCTTGGCCGGGAGACAAGAGACCCAGTACTTC
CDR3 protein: CASSLAGRQETQYF

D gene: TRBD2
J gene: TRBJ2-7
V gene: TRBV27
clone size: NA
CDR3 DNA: TGTGCCAGCAGTTTAAGCGGGAATACCTACGAGCAGTACTTC
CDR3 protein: CASSLSGNTYEQYF

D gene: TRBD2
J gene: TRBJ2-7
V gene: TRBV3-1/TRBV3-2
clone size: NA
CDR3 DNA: TGTGCCAGCAGCCAAAATATAAGGAGCGGGGGGGCCTGGGGCGAGCAGTACTTC
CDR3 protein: CASSQNIRSGGAWGEQYF

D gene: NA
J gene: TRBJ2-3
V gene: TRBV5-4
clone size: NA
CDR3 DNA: TGTGCCAGCAGCGGAGGGGGCGATGGCACAGATACGCAGTATTTT
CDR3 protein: CASSGGGDGTDTQYF

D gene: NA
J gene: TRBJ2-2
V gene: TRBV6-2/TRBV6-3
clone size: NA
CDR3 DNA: TGTGCCAGCAGTTATTCTATACAGGGAAACACCGGGGAGCTGTTTTTT
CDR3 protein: CASSYSIQGNTGELFF

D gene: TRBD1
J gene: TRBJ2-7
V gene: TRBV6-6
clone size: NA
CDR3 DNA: TGTGCCAGCACCTTGGGACAGGGGGCCTACGAGCAGTACTTC
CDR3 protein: CASTLGQGAYEQYF

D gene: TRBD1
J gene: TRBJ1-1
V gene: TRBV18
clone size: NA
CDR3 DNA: TGTGCCAGCTCACCACGGGACAGTAAGACTGAAGCTTTCTTT
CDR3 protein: CASSPRDSKTEAFF

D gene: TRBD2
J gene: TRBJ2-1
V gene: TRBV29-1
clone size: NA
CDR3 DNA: TGCAGCGTTTCTCGGGGGGGGTACAATGAGCAGTTCTTC
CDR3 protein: CSVSRGGYNEQFF

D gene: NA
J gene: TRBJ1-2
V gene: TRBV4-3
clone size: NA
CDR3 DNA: TGCGCCAGCAGCCCCACAGGGAACTATGGCTACACCTTC
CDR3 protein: CASSPTGNYGYTF